This section outlines one T cell receptor (beta chain) sequence together with its context. What it binds is not known. CDR1 is MGHDK and CDR2 is SYGVNS in the germline V gene. The CDR3 runs to 13 residues. The junction had 7 bases not matched to a gene; V was cut back by 5 bases and J by 7 bases. The record originates from a study of Graves' ophthalmopathy and Graves' hyperthyroidism. Overall study findings and caveats: Most clonotypes expanded in thyroid above 0.001 frequency were present in blood too.

Amplified TCR beta CDR3 regions were obtained using RNA transcripts as template. RT-PCR in the first round used HTBI primers; a second-round multiplex PCR followed. MiXCR, run by TCRdb on the multiplex PCR reads, gives a single entry per CDR3 protein. This table has about 740,000 distinct CDR3 sequences, roughly 41% appearing once. The source is an adult man with Graves' ophthalmopathy. The genes are TRBV25-1 and TRBJ2-7; the match to TRBD1 covers 8 bases. The sample was peripheral blood. For the CDR3, the DNA is TGTGCCAGCAGTCACGGACAGGGCTGGGAGCAGTACTTC. Translating gives CASSHGQGWEQYF.